The clone carrying this TCR beta chain was observed a few times. These data are taken from a study of T cells in Graves' hyperthyroidism and ophthalmopathy. Turning to the study itself: The authors collected peripheral blood at initial diagnosis, before any treatment.

RNA transcripts served as the template for amplifying TCR beta CDR3 regions. When the TCR CDR3 underwent first-round RT-PCR, the HTBI primer set was used. TCRdb ran MiXCR on the multiplex PCR reads and lists one entry per CDR3 protein. The table shows hundreds of thousands of distinct CDR3 sequences, with approximately 14% occurring only once. Germline V gives CDR1 SGHTS, CDR2 YDEGEE. The length of the CDR3 is 19 residues. The J segment lost 0 bases and the V segment lost 0 bases, leaving 8 bases of the junction unmatched. The rearrangement uses TRBV5-8 and TRBJ2-2; 10 bases align to TRBD2. Material for sequencing was blood. The origin of this receptor is a woman under 30 with Graves' hyperthyroidism. Here the CDR3 reads CASSLVRVAGGSNTGELFF. The CDR3 DNA reads as TGTGCCAGCAGCTTGGTGAGAGTAGCGGGAGGCTCGAACACCGGGGAGCTGTTTTTT.